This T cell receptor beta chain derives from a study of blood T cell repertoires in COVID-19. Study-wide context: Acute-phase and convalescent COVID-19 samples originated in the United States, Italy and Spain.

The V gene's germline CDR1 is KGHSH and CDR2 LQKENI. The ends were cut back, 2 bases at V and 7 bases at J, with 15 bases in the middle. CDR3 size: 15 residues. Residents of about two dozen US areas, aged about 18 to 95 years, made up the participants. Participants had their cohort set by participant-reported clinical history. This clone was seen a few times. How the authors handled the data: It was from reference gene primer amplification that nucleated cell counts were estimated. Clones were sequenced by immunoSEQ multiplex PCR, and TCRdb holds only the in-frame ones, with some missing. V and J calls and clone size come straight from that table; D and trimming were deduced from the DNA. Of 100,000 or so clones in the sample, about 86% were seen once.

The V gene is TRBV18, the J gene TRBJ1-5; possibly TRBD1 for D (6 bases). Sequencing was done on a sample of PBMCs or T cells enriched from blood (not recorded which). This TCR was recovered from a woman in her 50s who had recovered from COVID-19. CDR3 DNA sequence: TGTGCCAGCTCACCAGGGTTAACAGGGCCACAGCCCCAGCATTTT. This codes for CASSPGLTGPQPQHF.